The 21 T cell receptor beta chains given below trace back to one sample, sequenced in a study of blood T cell repertoires in COVID-19. This table comes from immunoSEQ multiplex PCR, and its TCRdb copy is limited to in-frame clones, with some not included. This sample has more than 300,000 clones, with over 75% found just once. The material sequenced was peripheral blood. The receptors were gathered from a woman in her 30s with COVID-19, enrolled during active disease.

The gene calls are TRBV2 and TRBJ1-4; no reliable D call. Germline V gene sequence: CDR1 SNHLY, CDR2 FYNNEI. This CDR3 region has 13 residues. V was clipped by 4 bases and J by 16 bases, with 19 bases between them. CDR3 nucleotides: TGTGCCAGCAGTGTTCAGTGGAGTCTACGGGGGTTTTTT. This gives the protein CASSVQWSLRGFF.

CDR3 loop: CSVDLGGVFGGYTF. The CDR3 coding sequence is TGCAGCGTTGATTTGGGAGGGGTCTTCGGTGGCTACACCTTC. J is TRBJ1-2 and V is TRBV29-1; the D gene is possibly TRBD1 (5 bases). Germline V gene lookup returns CDR1 SQVTM and CDR2 ANQGSEA. The V gene lost 3 bases and the J gene lost 7 bases, with 18 bases spanning the gap. CDR3 size: 14 residues.

This chain connects TRBV11-3 to TRBJ1-3, with D unclear. Trimming took off 0 bases at V and 4 bases at J, with 4 bases between the two ends. This CDR3 contains 13 residues. In germline, CDR1 is SGHNT, CDR2 YENEEA. The CDR3 region is CASSLDRGNTIYF. CDR3 DNA: TGTGCCAGCAGCTTAGACCGGGGAAACACCATATATTTT.

This clone has just one count. The chain carries TRBV19 and TRBJ2-7; 9 bases align to TRBD2. The CDR3 covers 15 residues. With 5 bases clipped from V and 2 bases from J, the junction kept 7 bases outside the gene matches. Germline-derived CDR1 and CDR2 are LNHDA and SQIVND (reference sequence). The CDR3 DNA follows: TGTGCCAGTAGTCTGCGGACTAGCGTCACCTACGAGCAGTACTTC. Translated: CASSLRTSVTYEQYF.

The V gene is TRBV27, the J gene TRBJ2-6; perhaps TRBD1 as D (6 bases). The ends were cut back, 5 bases at V and 0 bases at J, with 11 bases in the middle. The CDR3 is 16 amino acids. CDR1 is MNHEY and CDR2 is SMNVEV in the germline V gene (reference sequence). CDR3 nucleotide sequence: TGTGCCAGCAGTCTGGACAGTAGCTCTGGGGCCAACGTCCTGACTTTC. Encoded protein: CASSLDSSSGANVLTF.

This chain joins TRBV3-1 (or the pseudogene TRBV3-2) and TRBJ2-6, with a weak D call TRBD1 (6 bases). The germline gives CDR1 LGHDT, CDR2 YNNKEL (reference sequence). The CDR3 is 19 residues long. The V end lost 0 bases, the J end lost 0 bases, and 15 bases lay between the germline ends. The chain's CDR3 is CASSQDYDRWDSGANVLTF. In DNA form, the CDR3 reads TGTGCCAGCAGCCAAGATTACGACAGGTGGGACTCTGGGGCCAACGTCCTGACTTTC.

The V gene is TRBV28, the J gene TRBJ1-1, with D possibly TRBD1 on 5 matching bases. The CDR3 length is 14 residues. Trimming removed 5 bases at V and 1 base at J, with 11 bases between. CDR1 MDHEN and CDR2 SYDVKM come from the germline V gene. CDR3 in DNA: TGTGCCAGCAGTCCAAAAACAGGGAACACTGAAGCTTTCTTT. Its protein product is CASSPKTGNTEAFF.

Regarding this clone: Other DNA sequences of this sample code for an identical CDR3. V and J are TRBV5-1 and TRBJ2-5; D unclear. The V gene's germline CDR1 is SGHRS and CDR2 YFSETQ. The CDR3 length is 11 residues. Trimming removed 3 bases at V and 5 bases at J, with 5 bases between. The CDR3 sequence is CASSSQETQYF. As DNA, the CDR3 is TGCGCCAGCAGCTCCCAGGAGACCCAGTACTTC.

This sequence joins TRBV7-9 and TRBJ2-1; 9 bases match TRBD1. The CDR3 length is 15 residues. With V trimmed by 4 bases and J by 6 bases, 7 bases remained unmatched. From germline, CDR1 is SEHNR and CDR2 FQNEAQ (reference sequence). The CDR3 DNA reads as TGTGCCAGCAGCTACCGGGACAGGGTGGTCAATGAGCAGTTCTTC. This translates into CASSYRDRVVNEQFF.

With respect to this clone: The same CDR3 is also encoded by other DNA sequences in this sample. This chain joins TRBV2 and TRBJ2-5; D uncertain. Germline lookup yields CDR1 SNHLY and CDR2 FYNNEI. This CDR3 has 13 residues. Trimming removed 4 bases from V and 5 bases from J, with 11 bases in between. The CDR3 protein is CASSGNDKETQYF. As DNA, the CDR3 is TGTGCCAGCAGTGGGAATGACAAGGAGACCCAGTACTTC. Supplemented by reference TRBV2 and TRBJ2-5, the full variable domain reads EPEVTQTPSHQVTQMGQEVILRCVPISNHLYFYWYRQILGQKVEFLVSFYNNEISEKSEIFDDQFSVERPDGSNFTLKIRSTKLEDSAMYFCASSGNDKETQYFGPGTRLLVL.

J is TRBJ2-7 and V is TRBV6-5; 10 bases line up with TRBD2. The V gene end was trimmed by 6 bases and the J gene end by 2 bases; junction bases not matched to a gene: 7. Germline V gene lookup returns CDR1 MNHEY and CDR2 SVGAGI. The CDR3 extends over 15 amino acids. CDR3 coding DNA: TGTGCCAGCAGGCCCAGGACTAGCGGACCCTACGAGCAGTACTTC. Translated, it gives CASRPRTSGPYEQYF.

The V gene is TRBV10-3, the J gene TRBJ2-5; 9 nucleotides agree with TRBD2. Germline loops: CDR1 ENHRY, CDR2 SYGVKD. The V and J ends lost 2 bases and 0 bases, in that order; junction bases with no gene match: 10. CDR3 length: 18 amino acids. DNA of the CDR3: TGTGCCATCAGTGAGCGGGGGTCTAGCGGGGCGTACCAAGAGACCCAGTACTTC. Translating it yields CAISERGSSGAYQETQYF.

The rearrangement joins TRBV5-1 to TRBJ1-3, with 7 bases that match TRBD1. The V gene's germline CDR1 is SGHRS and CDR2 YFSETQ. This CDR3 has 15 residues. J was trimmed by 2 bases and V by 4 bases; bases with no gene match: 6. This CDR3 is CASSAQGKTGNTIYF. CDR3 in DNA: TGCGCCAGCAGCGCACAGGGGAAGACTGGAAACACCATATATTTT.

This chain links TRBV18 with TRBJ2-7, with 7 bases that match TRBD1. With 5 bases clipped from V and 5 bases from J, the junction kept 3 bases outside the gene matches. The CDR3 is made up of 12 amino acids. Germline loops: CDR1 KGHSH, CDR2 LQKENI. The CDR3, as DNA: TGTGCCAGCTCAGGGACAGCTGACGAGCAGTACTTC. This translates into CASSGTADEQYF.

The gene calls are TRBV30 and TRBJ1-5, with D possibly TRBD1 on 5 matching bases. The germline V gene has CDR1 GTSNPN and CDR2 SVGIG (reference sequence). The V gene lost 0 bases and the J gene lost 10 bases, with 16 bases spanning the gap. This CDR3 is built from 14 residues. CDR3 nucleotides: TGTGCCTGGAGTGTACTCGACAGAGACAACCCCCAGCATTTT. Amino acid sequence: CAWSVLDRDNPQHF.

V usage is TRBV11-3 and J usage is TRBJ2-3; 10 bases map to TRBD2. The CDR3 loop spans 15 amino acids. Germline V CDR1 and CDR2: SGHNT, YENEEA. V gave up 3 bases and J gave up 2 bases; unmatched junction bases: 2. The CDR3 loop reads CASSFGTSDTDTQYF. The CDR3 nucleotides read TGTGCCAGCAGCTTCGGGACTAGCGACACAGATACGCAGTATTTT.

This chain links TRBV9 with TRBJ2-1, with 8 positions matching TRBD2. V lost 7 bases to trimming and J lost 9 bases; unmatched junction nucleotides: 12. The CDR3 loop spans 14 amino acids. The germline gives CDR1 SGDLS, CDR2 YYNGEE. CDR3 amino acids: CASREGGSFGEQFF. CDR3 in DNA: TGTGCCAGCCGGGAGGGAGGCAGCTTCGGTGAGCAGTTCTTC.

This sequence joins TRBV2 and TRBJ1-3; D not resolved. The germline gives CDR1 SNHLY, CDR2 FYNNEI. The CDR3 runs 14 residues. Trimming took off 7 bases at V and 2 bases at J, with 12 bases between the two ends. The CDR3 protein is CASTPGSAGNTIYF. In DNA form, the CDR3 reads TGTGCCAGCACACCGGGGTCTGCTGGAAACACCATATATTTT.

This clone turned up a few times. DNA of the CDR3: TGTGCCAGCAGCTTGGTAGGCGGAACAAACTATGGCTACACCTTC. Amino acids: CASSLVGGTNYGYTF. This chain uses TRBV5-8 with TRBJ1-2; no reliable D call. V shed 0 bases and J shed 2 bases, with 11 bases lying between them. CDR3 size: 15 residues. Germline V CDR1 and CDR2: SGHTS, YDEGEE.

The CDR3 DNA reads TGCAGCGTTGGCCGGATGGGCATCGAGCAGTACTTC. Translating gives CSVGRMGIEQYF. J is TRBJ2-7 and V is TRBV29-1; unclear D gene. The germline V gene has CDR1 SQVTM and CDR2 ANQGSEA. This CDR3 spans 12 amino acids. The V end lost 4 bases, the J end lost 6 bases, and 13 bases lay between the germline ends.

This clone was found a few times. The chain combines TRBV2 with TRBJ1-4; 12 bases align to TRBD1. The CDR3 sequence is 14 residues long. Looked up from germline, CDR1 is SNHLY and CDR2 is FYNNEI. V was clipped by 7 bases and J by 8 bases; unmatched bases: 5. CDR3 sequence: CASNPGQGAEKLFF. The CDR3, as DNA: TGTGCCAGCAACCCGGGACAGGGGGCCGAAAAACTGTTTTTT.